This TCR beta chain originates from a study of T-cell memory formation after mild COVID-19. A remark on this clonotype: The antigen remains undetermined.

The CDR3 covers 14 residues. The trim removed 1 base at V and 7 bases at J, leaving 3 bases unmatched. From germline, CDR1 is SEHNR and CDR2 FQNEAQ (reference sequence). Overall study results and limits: Confirmation was lacking for SARS-CoV-2 specificity of second-wave clones that peaked on day 37.

TCRdb recomputed calls from the 5' RACE reads with MiXCR, one row per CDR3 protein. Among around 300,000 distinct CDR3 sequences, approximately 12% were seen once, and the ten largest hold about 22%. The receptor comes from a man in his late teens or twenties who had mild COVID-19 (a few samples of this study predate the infection). Cell type and time point are not known. The sequenced sample consisted of PBMCs or a T cell subset sorted from them (not recorded which). J is TRBJ1-4 and V is TRBV7-9; 7 bases line up with TRBD1. The CDR3 nucleotides are TGTGCCAGCAGCTTAGGGGACAGACCTGAAAAACTGTTTTTT. This sequence encodes CASSLGDRPEKLFF.